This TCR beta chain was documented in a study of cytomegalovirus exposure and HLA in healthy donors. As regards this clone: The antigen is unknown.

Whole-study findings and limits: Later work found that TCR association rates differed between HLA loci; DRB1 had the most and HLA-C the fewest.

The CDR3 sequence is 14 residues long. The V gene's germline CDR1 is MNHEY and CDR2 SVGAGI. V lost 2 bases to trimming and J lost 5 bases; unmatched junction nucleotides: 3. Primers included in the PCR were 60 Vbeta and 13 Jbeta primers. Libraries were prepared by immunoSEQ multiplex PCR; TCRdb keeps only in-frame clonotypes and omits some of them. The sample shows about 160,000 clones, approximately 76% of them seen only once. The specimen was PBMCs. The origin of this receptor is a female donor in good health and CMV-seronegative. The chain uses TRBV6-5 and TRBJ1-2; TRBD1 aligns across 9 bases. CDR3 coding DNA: TGTGCCAGCAGTTACATGGACAGGGGTTATGGCTACACCTTC. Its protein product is CASSYMDRGYGYTF.